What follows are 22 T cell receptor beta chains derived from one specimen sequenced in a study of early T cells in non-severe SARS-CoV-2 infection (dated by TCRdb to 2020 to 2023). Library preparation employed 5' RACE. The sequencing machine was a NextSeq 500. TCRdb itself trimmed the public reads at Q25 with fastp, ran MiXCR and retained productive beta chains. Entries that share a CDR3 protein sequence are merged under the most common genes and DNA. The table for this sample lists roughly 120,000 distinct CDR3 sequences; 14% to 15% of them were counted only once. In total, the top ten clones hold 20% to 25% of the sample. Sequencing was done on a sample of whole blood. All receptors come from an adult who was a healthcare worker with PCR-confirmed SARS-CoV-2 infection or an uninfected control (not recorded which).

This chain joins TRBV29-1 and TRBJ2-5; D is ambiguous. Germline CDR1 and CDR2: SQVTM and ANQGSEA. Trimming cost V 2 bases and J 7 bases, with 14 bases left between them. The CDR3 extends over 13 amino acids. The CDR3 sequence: CSVEWAGSPTQYF. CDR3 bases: TGCAGCGTTGAATGGGCAGGCAGCCCGACCCAGTACTTC.

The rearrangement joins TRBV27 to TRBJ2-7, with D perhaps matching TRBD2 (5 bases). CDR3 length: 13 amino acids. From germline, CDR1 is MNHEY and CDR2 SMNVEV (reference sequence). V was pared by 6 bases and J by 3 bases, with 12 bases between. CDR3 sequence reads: CASRRDPNYEQYF. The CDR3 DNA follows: TGTGCCAGCAGACGGGATCCCAACTACGAGCAGTACTTC.

The CDR3 region is CSVATGTGDYGYTF. The CDR3 DNA follows: TGCAGCGTAGCCACCGGGACAGGGGACTATGGCTACACCTTC. The V call is TRBV29-1, the J call TRBJ1-2; TRBD1 matches 10 bases. The CDR3 length is 14 residues. V lost 6 bases, J lost 3 bases, and 7 bases stayed unmatched. Germline CDR1 and CDR2: SQVTM and ANQGSEA.

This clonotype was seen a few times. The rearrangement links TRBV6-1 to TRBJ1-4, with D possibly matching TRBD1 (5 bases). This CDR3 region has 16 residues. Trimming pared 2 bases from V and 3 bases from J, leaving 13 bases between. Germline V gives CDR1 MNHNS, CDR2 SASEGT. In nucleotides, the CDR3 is TGTGCCAGCAGTGAAAGGCCGGGGGGACCTAATGAAAAACTGTTTTTT. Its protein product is CASSERPGGPNEKLFF.

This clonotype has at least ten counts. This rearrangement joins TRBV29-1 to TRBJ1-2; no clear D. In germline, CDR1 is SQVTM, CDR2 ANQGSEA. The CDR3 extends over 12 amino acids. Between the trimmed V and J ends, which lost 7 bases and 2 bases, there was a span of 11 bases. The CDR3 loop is CSALDGNYGYTF. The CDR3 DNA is TGCAGCGCCCTAGACGGAAACTATGGCTACACCTTC.

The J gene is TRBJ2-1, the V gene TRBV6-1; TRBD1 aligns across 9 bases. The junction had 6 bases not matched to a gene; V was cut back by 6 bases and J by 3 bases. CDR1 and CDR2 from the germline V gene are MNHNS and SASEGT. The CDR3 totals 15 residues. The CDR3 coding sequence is TGTGCCAGCAGAGAAAACAGGGGGCTCTACAATGAGCAGTTCTTC. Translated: CASRENRGLYNEQFF.

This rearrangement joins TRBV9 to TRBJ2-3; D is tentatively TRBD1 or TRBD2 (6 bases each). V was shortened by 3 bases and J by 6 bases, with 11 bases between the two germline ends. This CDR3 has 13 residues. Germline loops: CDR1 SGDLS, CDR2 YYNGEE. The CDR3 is CASSAGADDTQYF. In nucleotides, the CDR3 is TGTGCCAGCAGCGCGGGGGCCGATGATACGCAGTATTTT. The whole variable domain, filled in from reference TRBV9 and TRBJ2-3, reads DSGVTQTPKHLITATGQRVTLRCSPRSGDLSVYWYQQSLDQGLQFLIQYYNGEERAKGNILERFSAQQFPDLHSELNLSSLELGDSALYFCASSAGADDTQYFGPGTRLTVL.

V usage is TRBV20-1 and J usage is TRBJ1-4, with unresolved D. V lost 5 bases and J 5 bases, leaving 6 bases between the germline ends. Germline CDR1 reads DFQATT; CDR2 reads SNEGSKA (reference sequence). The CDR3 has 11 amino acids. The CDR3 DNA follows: TGCAGTGCTTCGGGAAATGAAAAACTGTTTTTT. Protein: CSASGNEKLFF.

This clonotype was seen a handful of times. The CDR3 sequence: CSAVGTSGGLHSYNEQFF. CDR3 nucleotide sequence: TGCAGTGCTGTCGGGACTAGCGGGGGGCTTCACTCCTACAATGAGCAGTTCTTC. The chain is built from TRBV20-1 and TRBJ2-1, with 15 bases matching TRBD2. With V trimmed by 5 bases and J by 0 bases, 8 bases remained unmatched. The CDR3 covers 18 residues. Germline CDR1 and CDR2: DFQATT and SNEGSKA (reference sequence).

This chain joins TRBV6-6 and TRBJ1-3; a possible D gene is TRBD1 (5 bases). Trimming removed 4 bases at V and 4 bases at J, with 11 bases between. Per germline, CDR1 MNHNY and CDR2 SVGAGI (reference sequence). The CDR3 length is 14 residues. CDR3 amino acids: CASSFPGPGNTIYF. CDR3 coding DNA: TGTGCCAGCAGTTTTCCGGGACCCGGAAACACCATATATTTT.

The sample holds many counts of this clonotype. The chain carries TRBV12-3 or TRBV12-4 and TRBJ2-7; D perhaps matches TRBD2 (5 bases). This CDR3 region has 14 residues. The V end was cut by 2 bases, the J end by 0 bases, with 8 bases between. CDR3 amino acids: CASSLFGSSYEQYF. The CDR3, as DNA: TGTGCCAGCAGTTTATTTGGGAGCTCCTACGAGCAGTACTTC.

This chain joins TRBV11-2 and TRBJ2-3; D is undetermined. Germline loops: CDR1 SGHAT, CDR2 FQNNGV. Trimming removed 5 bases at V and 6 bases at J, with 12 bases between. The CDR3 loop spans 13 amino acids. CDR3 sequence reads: CASSESPFDTQYF. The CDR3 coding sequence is TGTGCCAGCAGCGAGAGCCCGTTTGATACGCAGTATTTT. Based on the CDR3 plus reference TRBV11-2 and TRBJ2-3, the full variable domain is EAGVAQSPRYKIIEKRQSVAFWCNPISGHATLYWYQQILGQGPKLLIQFQNNGVVDDSQLPKDRFSAERLKGVDSTLKIQPAKLEDSAVYLCASSESPFDTQYFGPGTRLTVL.

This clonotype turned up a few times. The CDR3 coding sequence is TGCAGCACCCAACAGGGAGTGGAGACCCAGTACTTC. Translating gives CSTQQGVETQYF. The chain recombines TRBV29-1 with TRBJ2-5; TRBD1 is a possible D gene (6 bases). The CDR3 spans 12 residues. Germline lookup yields CDR1 SQVTM and CDR2 ANQGSEA. V was pared by 8 bases and J by 5 bases, with 15 bases between.

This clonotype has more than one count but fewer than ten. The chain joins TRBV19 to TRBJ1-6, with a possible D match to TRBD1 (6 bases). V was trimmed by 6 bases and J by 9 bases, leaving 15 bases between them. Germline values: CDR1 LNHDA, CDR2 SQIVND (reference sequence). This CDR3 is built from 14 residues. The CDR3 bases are TGTGCCAGTAGACGAGGGGGAAGGAGTTCACCCCTCCACTTT. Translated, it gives CASRRGGRSSPLHF.

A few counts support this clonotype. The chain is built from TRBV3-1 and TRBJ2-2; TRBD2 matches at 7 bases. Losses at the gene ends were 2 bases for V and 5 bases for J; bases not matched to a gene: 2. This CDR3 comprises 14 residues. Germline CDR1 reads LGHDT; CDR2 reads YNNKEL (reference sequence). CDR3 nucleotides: TGTGCCAGCAGCCAAACTAGCGCGACCGGGGAGCTGTTTTTT. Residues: CASSQTSATGELFF.

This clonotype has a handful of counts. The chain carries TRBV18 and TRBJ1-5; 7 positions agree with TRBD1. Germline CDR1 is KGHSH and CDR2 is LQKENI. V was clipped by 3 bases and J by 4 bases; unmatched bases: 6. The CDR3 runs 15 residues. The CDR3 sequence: CASSPTGTANQPQHF. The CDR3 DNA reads TGTGCCAGCTCACCGACCGGGACAGCGAATCAGCCCCAGCATTTT. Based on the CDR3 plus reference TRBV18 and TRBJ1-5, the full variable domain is NAGVMQNPRHLVRRRGQEARLRCSPMKGHSHVYWYRQLPEEGLKFMVYLQKENIIDESGMPKERFSAEFPKEGPSILRIQQVVRGDSAAYFCASSPTGTANQPQHFGDGTRLSIL.

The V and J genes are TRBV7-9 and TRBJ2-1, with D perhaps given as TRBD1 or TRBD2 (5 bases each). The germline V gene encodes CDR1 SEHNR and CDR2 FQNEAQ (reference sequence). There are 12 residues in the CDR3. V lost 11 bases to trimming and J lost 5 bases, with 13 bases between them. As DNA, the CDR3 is TGTGCCGGAGGCAGGGACGACAATGAGCAGTTCTTC. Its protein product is CAGGRDDNEQFF.

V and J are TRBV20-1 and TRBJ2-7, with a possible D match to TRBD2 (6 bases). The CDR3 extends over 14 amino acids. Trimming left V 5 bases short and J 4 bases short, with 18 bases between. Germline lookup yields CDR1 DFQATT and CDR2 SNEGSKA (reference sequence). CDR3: CSAPRRGGAYEQYF. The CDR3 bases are TGCAGTGCTCCGCGGCGCGGAGGGGCGTACGAGCAGTACTTC.

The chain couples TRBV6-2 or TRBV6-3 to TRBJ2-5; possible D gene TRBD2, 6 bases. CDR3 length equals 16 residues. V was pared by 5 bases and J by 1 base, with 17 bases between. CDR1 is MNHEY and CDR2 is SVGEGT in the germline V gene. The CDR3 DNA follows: TGTGCCAGCAGTGCTGTAGCGGTGGTAGGCCAAGAGACCCAGTACTTC. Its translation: CASSAVAVVGQETQYF.

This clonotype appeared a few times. CDR3 amino acids: CARDRLAGEPDTQYF. The CDR3 DNA sequence: TGTGCCAGGGACCGACTAGCGGGGGAACCAGATACGCAGTATTTT. The chain uses TRBV6-4 and TRBJ2-3, with 12 bases identical to TRBD2. V gave up 9 bases and J gave up 4 bases; unmatched junction bases: 8. Germline V lookup: CDR1 MRHNA, CDR2 SNTAGT. There are 15 residues in the CDR3.

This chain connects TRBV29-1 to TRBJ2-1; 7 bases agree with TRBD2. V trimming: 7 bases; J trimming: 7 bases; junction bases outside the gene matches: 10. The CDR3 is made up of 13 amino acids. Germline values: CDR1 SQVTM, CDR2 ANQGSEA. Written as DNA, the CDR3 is TGCAGCGATGGGCCGGGAGGAGAAAATGAGCAGTTCTTC. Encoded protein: CSDGPGGENEQFF.

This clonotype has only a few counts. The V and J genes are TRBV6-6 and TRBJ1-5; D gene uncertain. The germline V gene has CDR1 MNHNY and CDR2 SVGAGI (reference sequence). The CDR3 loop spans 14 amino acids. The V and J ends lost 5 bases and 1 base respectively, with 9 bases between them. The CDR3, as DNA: TGTGCCAGCAGTCCGTCCCGGAGCAATCAGCCCCAGCATTTT. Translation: CASSPSRSNQPQHF.